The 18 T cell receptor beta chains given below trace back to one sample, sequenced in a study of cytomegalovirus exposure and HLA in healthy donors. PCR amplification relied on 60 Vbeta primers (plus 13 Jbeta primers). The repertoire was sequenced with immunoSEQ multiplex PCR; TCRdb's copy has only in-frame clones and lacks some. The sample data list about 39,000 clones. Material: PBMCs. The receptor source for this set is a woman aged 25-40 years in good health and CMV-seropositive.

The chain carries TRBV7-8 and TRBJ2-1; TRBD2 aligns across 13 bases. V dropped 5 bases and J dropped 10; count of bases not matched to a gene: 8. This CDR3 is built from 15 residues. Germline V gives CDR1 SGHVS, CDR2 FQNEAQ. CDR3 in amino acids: CASSQGLAGFMEQFF. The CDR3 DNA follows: TGTGCCAGCAGCCAGGGACTAGCGGGGTTTATGGAGCAGTTCTTC.

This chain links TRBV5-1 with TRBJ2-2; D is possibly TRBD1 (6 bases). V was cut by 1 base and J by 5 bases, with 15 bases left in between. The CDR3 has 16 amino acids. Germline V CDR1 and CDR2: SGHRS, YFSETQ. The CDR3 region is CASSLRSQGLTGELFF. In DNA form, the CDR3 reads TGCGCCAGCAGCTTGAGATCCCAGGGGCTGACCGGGGAGCTGTTTTTT.

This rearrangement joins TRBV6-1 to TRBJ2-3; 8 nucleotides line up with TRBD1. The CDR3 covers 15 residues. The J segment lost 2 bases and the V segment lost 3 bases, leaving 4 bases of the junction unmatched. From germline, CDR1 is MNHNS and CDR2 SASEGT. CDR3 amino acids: CASSDGQGHTDTQYF. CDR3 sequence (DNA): TGTGCCAGCAGTGACGGACAGGGACACACAGATACGCAGTATTTT.

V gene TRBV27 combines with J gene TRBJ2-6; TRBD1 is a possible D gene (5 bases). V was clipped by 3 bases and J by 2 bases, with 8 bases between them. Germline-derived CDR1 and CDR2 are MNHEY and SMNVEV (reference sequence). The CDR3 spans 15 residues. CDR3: CASSFMTAGANVLTF. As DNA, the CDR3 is TGTGCCAGCAGTTTCATGACAGCTGGGGCCAACGTCCTGACTTTC.

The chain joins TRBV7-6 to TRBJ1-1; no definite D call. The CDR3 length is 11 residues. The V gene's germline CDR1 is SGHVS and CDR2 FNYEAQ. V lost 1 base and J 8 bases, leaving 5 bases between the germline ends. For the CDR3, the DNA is TGTGCCAGCAGCTTAGGAGGGGAAGCTTTCTTT. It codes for CASSLGGEAFF. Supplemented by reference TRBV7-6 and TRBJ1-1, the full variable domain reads GAGVSQSPRYKVTKRGQDVALRCDPISGHVSLYWYRQALGQGPEFLTYFNYEAQQDKSGLPNDRFSAERPEGSISTLTIQRTEQRDSAMYRCASSLGGEAFFGQGTRLTVV.

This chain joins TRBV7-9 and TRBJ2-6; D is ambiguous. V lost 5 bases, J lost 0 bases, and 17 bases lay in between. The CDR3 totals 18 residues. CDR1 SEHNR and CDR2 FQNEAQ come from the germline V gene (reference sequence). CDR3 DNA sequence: TGTGCCAGCAGCCCTCGAACGGTTACCGACTCTGGGGCCAACGTCCTGACTTTC. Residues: CASSPRTVTDSGANVLTF. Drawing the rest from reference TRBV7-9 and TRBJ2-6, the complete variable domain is DTGVSQNPRHKITKRGQNVTFRCDPISEHNRLYWYRQTLGQGPEFLTYFQNEAQLEKSRLLSDRFSAERPKGSFSTLEIQRTEQGDSAMYLCASSPRTVTDSGANVLTFGAGSRLTVL.

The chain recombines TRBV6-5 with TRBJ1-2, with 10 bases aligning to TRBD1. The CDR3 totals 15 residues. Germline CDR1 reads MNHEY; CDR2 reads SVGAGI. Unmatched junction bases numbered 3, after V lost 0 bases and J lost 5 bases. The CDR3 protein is CASSYSRGQGYGYTF. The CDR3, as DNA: TGTGCCAGCAGTTACTCTCGGGGACAGGGGTATGGCTACACCTTC.

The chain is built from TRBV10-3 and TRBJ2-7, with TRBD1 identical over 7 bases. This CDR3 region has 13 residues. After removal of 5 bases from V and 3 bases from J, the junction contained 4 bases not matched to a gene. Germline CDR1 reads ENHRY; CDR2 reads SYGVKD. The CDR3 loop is CAISPGQFYEQYF. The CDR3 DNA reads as TGTGCCATCAGTCCGGGACAGTTCTACGAGCAGTACTTC.

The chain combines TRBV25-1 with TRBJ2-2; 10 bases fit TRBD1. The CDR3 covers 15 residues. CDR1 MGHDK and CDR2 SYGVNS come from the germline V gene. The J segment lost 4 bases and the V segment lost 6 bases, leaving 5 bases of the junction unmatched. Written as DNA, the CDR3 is TGTGCCAGCAGGGGGACAGGGGCCTTCACCGGGGAGCTGTTTTTT. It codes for CASRGTGAFTGELFF. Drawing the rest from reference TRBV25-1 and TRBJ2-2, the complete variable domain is EADIYQTPRYLVIGTGKKITLECSQTMGHDKMYWYQQDPGMELHLIHYSYGVNSTEKGDLSSESTVSRIRTEHFPLTLESARPSHTSQYLCASRGTGAFTGELFFGEGSRLTVL.

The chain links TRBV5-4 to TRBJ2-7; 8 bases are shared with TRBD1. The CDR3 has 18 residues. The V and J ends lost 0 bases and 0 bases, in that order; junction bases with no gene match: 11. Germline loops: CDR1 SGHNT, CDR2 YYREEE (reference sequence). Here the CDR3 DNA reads TGTGCCAGCAGCTTGGGGCCTCCGGGGACAGGCATCTCCTACGAGCAGTACTTC. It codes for CASSLGPPGTGISYEQYF.

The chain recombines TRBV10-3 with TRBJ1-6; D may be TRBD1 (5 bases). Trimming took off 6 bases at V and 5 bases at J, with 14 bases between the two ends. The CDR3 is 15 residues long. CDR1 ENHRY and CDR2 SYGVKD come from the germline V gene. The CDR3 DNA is TGTGCCATCAGGCGCGACAGTGATAATAATTCACCCCTCCACTTT. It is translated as CAIRRDSDNNSPLHF.

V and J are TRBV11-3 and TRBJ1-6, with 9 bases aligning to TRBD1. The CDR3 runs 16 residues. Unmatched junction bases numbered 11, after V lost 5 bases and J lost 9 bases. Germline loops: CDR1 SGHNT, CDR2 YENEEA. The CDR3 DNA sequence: TGTGCCAGCAGCATCAGCTCCGGGACAGGGAGTTCACCCCTCCACTTT. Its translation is CASSISSGTGSSPLHF.

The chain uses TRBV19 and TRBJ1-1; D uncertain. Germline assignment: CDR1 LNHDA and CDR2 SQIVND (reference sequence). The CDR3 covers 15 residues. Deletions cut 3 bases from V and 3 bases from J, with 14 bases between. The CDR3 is CASSMSGIPDTEAFF. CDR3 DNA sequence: TGTGCCAGTAGTATGTCGGGAATCCCCGACACTGAAGCTTTCTTT.

CDR3 region: CASSSGTGGDIQYF. The CDR3 DNA follows: TGCGCCAGCAGCTCCGGGACAGGGGGGGACATTCAGTACTTC. This chain connects TRBV5-1 to TRBJ2-4, with 11 positions matching TRBD1. In germline, CDR1 is SGHRS, CDR2 YFSETQ. Germline trimming cut 3 bases from V and 8 bases from J; bases unmatched to any gene: 4. This CDR3 is built from 14 residues.

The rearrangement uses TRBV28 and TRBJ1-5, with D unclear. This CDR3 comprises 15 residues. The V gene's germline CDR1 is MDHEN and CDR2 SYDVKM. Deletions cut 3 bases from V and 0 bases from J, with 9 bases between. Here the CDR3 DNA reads TGTGCCAGCAGTTTGGGAGGGAATAGCAATCAGCCCCAGCATTTT. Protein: CASSLGGNSNQPQHF.

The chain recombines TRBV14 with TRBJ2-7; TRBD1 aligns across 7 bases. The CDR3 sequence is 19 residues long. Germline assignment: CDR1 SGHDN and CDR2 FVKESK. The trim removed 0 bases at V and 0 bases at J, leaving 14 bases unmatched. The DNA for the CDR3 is TGTGCCAGCAGCCAAGATGGAGGATGGGGACAGAGAAGCTCCTACGAGCAGTACTTC. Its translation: CASSQDGGWGQRSSYEQYF.

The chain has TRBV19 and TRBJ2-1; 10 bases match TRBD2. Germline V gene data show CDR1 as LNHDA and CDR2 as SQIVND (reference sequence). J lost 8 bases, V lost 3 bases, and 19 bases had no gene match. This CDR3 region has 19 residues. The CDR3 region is CASSMSVASGGLNGHEQFF. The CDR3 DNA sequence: TGTGCCAGTAGTATGTCGGTGGCTAGCGGGGGCCTAAATGGCCATGAGCAGTTCTTC.

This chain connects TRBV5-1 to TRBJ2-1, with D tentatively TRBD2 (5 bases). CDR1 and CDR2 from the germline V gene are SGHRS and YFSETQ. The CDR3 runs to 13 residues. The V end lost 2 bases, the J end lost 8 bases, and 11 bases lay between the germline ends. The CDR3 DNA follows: TGCGCCAGCAGCTTCGGGGAGAGGGATGAGCAGTTCTTC. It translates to CASSFGERDEQFF.